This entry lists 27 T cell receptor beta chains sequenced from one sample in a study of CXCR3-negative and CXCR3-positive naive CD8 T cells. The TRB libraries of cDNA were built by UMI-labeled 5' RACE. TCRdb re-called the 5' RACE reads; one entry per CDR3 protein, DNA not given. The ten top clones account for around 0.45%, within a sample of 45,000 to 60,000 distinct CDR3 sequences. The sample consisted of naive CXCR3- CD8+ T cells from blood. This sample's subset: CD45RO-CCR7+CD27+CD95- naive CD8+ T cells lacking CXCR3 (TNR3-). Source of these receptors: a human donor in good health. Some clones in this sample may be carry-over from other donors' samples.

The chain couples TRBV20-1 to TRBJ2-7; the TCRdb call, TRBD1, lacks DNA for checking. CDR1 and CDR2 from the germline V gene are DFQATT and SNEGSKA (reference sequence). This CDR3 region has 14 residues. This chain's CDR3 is CSAYRDRLYYEQYF.

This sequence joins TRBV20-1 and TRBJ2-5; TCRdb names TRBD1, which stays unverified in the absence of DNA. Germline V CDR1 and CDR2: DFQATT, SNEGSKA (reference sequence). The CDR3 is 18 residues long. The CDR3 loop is CSARDWRQGGVYQETQYF.

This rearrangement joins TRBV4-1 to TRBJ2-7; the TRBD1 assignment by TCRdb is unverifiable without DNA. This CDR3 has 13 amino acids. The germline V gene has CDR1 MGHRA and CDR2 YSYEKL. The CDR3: CASSPAGVQGSIF.

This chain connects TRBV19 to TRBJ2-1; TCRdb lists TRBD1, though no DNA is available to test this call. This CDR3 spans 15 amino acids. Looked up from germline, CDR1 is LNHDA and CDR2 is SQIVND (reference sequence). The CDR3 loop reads CASSTSTGMNNEQFF.

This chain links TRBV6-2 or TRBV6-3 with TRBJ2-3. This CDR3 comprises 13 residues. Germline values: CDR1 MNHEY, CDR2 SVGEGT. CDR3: CASSYKVTDTQYF.

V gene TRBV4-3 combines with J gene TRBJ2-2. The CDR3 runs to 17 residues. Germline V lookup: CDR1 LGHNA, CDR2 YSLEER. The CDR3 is CASSQDPISTNTGELFF.

CDR3 amino acids: CASSQDSENSPLHF. V usage is TRBV4-2 and J usage is TRBJ1-6. Germline CDR1 reads LGHNA; CDR2 reads YNFKEQ. The CDR3 loop spans 14 amino acids.

The CDR3 sequence is CASSLHADGDNSPLHF. The chain has TRBV7-9 and TRBJ1-6. This CDR3 region has 16 residues. Germline V lookup: CDR1 SEHNR, CDR2 FQNEAQ (reference sequence).

This CDR3 reads CASSELAGSYNEQFF. The V call is TRBV6-4, the J call TRBJ2-1; the D gene TCRdb calls, TRBD2, cannot be checked with no DNA. The CDR3 extends over 15 amino acids. Germline lookup yields CDR1 MRHNA and CDR2 SNTAGT.

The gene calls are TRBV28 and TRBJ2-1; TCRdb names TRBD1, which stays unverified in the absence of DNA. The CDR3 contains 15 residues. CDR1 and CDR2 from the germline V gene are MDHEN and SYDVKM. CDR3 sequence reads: CASSLVGGVPPGQFF.

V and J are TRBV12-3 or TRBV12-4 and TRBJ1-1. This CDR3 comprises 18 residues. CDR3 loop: CASTDFGGGGSMNTEAFF.

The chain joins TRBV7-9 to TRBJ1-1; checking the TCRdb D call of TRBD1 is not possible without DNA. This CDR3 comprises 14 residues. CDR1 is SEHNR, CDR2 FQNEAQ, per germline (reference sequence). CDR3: CASSADRGRPEAFF.

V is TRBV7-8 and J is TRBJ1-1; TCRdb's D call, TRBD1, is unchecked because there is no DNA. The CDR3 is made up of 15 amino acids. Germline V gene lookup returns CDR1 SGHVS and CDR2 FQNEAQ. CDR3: CASSLIPTGNTEAFF.

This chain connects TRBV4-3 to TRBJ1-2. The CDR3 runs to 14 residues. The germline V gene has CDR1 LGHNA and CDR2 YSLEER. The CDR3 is CASSQGRIGYGYTF.

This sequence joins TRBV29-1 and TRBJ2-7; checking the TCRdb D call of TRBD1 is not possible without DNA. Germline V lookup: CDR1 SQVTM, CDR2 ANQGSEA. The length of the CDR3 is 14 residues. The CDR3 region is CSVKHGTADYEQYF.

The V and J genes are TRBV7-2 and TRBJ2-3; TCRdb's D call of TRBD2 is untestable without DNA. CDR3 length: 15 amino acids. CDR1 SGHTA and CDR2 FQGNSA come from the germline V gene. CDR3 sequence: CATLQSREWPDTQYF.

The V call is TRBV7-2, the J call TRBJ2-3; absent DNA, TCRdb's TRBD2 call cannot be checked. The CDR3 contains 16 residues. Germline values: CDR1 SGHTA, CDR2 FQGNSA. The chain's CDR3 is CASSLLAGVSLDTQYF.

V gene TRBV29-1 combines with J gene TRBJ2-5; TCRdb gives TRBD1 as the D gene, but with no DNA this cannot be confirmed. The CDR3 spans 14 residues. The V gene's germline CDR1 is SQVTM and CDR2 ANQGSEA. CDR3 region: CSVVRQGAYNEQYF. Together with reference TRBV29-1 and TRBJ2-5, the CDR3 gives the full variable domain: SAVISQKPSRDICQRGTSLTIQCQVDSQVTMMFWYRQQPGQSLTLIATANQGSEATYESGFVIDKFPISRPNLTFSTLTVSNMSPEDSSIYLCSVVRQGAYNEQYFGPGTRLLVL.

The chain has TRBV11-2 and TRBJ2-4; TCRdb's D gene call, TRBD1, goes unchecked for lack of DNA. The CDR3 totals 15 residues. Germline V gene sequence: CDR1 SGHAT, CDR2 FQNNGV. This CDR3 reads CASNRDAGTENIQYF.

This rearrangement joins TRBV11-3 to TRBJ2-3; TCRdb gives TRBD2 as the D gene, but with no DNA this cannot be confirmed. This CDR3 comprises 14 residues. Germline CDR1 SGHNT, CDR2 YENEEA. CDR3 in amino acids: CASSFSGATDTQYF.

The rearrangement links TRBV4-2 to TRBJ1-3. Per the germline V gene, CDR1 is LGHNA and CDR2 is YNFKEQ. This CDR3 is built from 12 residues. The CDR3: CASTDTGNTIYF.

The CDR3 spells CASSLDRVGYTF. This chain links TRBV5-1 with TRBJ1-2. This CDR3 comprises 12 residues. The germline V gene has CDR1 SGHRS and CDR2 YFSETQ.

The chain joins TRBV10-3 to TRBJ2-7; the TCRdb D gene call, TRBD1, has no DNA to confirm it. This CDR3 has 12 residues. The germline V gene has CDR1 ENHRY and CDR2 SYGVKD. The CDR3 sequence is CATQGVGAEQYF.

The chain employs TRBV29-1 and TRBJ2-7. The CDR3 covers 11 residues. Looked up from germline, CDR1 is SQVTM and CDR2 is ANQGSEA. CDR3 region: CSGLIAYEQYF.

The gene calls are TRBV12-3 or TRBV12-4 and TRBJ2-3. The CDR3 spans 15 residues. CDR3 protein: CASSSGMGRTDTQYF.

The CDR3 loop reads CASRLQGHFSYEQYF. V is TRBV2 and J is TRBJ2-7; the D call of TRBD1 rests on TCRdb alone, since no DNA is present to check it. Germline CDR1 reads SNHLY; CDR2 reads FYNNEI. The CDR3 covers 15 residues.

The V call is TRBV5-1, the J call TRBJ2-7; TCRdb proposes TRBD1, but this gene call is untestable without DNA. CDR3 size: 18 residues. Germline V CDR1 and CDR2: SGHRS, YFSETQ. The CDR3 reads CASSLAGDRAIGVYEQYF.